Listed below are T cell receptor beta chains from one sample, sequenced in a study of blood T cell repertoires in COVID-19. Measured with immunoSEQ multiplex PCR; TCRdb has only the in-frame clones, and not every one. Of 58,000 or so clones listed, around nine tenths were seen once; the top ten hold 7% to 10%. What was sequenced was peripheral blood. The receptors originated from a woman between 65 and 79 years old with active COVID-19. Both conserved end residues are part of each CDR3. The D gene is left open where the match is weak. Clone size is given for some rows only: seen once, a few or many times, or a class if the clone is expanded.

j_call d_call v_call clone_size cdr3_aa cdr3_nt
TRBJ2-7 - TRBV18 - CASSPESYEQYF TGTGCCAGCTCACCAGAGTCCTACGAGCAGTACTTC
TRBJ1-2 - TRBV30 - CAWTFNYGYTF TGTGCCTGGACATTCAACTATGGCTACACCTTC
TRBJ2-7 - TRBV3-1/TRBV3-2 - CASSPPVGVIDEQYF TGTGCCAGCAGCCCCCCAGTGGGAGTTATTGACGAGCAGTACTTC
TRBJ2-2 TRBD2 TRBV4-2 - CASSQAPGGVWTGELFF TGTGCCAGCAGCCAAGCTCCGGGAGGGGTTTGGACCGGGGAGCTGTTTTTT
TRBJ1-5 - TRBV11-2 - CASSLKTDSFEPQHF TGTGCCAGCAGCTTAAAGACAGATTCCTTTGAGCCCCAGCATTTT
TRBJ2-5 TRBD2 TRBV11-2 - CASSLSAGDLGTQYF TGTGCCAGCAGCTTATCGGCGGGAGACCTCGGGACCCAGTACTTC
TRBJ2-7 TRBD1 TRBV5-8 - CASSLRQGSEQYF TGTGCCAGCAGCTTGCGACAGGGGTCCGAGCAGTACTTC
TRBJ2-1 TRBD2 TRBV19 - CASVAGSTTNEQFF TGTGCCAGCGTAGCGGGGTCAACCACCAATGAGCAGTTCTTC
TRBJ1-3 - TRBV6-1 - CASSEAVRVLNTIYF TGTGCCAGCAGTGAAGCGGTCCGGGTTTTGAACACCATATATTTT
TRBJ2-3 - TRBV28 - CASRRASTDTQYF TGTGCCAGCCGGAGGGCCAGCACAGATACGCAGTATTTT
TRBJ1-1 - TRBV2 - CASRLQDTNTEAFF TGTGCCAGCAGGCTTCAGGACACGAACACTGAAGCTTTCTTT
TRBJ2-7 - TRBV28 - CASRVTDSYEQYF TGTGCCAGCAGGGTCACAGACTCCTACGAGCAGTACTTC
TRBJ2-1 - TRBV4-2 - CASSQDLLSSNEQFF TGTGCCAGCAGCCAAGATCTTTTGTCCTCCAATGAGCAGTTCTTC
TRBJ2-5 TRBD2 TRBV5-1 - CASSSQTSGMKETQYF TGCGCCAGCAGCAGCCAGACTAGCGGGATGAAGGAGACCCAGTACTTC
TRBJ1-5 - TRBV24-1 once CATSRGALGNQPQHF TGTGCCACCAGTCGGGGGGCTTTAGGCAATCAGCCCCAGCATTTT
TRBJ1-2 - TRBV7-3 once CASSSQGGGGYTF TGTGCCAGCAGCTCACAAGGAGGTGGAGGCTACACCTTC
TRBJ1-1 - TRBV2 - CASKQGLIDTEAFF TGTGCCAGCAAACAGGGATTGATAGACACTGAAGCTTTCTTT
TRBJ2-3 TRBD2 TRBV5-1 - CASSRTLAGGTTDTQYF TGCGCCAGCAGTCGGACGCTAGCGGGAGGTACTACAGATACGCAGTATTTT
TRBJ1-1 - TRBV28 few CASSLSEGFLPSDTEAFF TGTGCCAGCAGTTTATCGGAGGGGTTTCTCCCATCGGACACTGAAGCTTTCTTT
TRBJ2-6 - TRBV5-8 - CASSGGYGANVLTF TGTGCCAGCAGCGGGGGGTACGGGGCCAACGTCCTGACTTTC
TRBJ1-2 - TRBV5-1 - CASSLGVGGNYGYTF TGCGCCAGCAGCTTGGGGGTCGGGGGAAACTATGGCTACACCTTC
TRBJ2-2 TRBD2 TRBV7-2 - CASSLGPGLAINTGELFF TGTGCCAGCAGCTTAGGACCGGGACTAGCGATAAACACCGGGGAGCTGTTTTTT
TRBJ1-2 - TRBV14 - CASSQPGGIGGYTF TGTGCCAGCAGCCAACCTGGGGGCATTGGTGGCTACACCTTC
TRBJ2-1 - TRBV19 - CASTVDGSPLRDNEQFF TGTGCCAGTACCGTAGACGGGAGCCCCCTTAGGGACAATGAGCAGTTCTTC
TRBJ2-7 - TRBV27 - CASSLGPFFEQYF TGTGCCAGCAGTTTAGGGCCCTTTTTTGAGCAGTACTTC
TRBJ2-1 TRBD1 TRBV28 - CASSTQTGALRYPFF TGTGCCAGCAGTACCCAGACAGGGGCGTTGAGGTATCCGTTCTTC
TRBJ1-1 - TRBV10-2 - CASTKHPNTEAFF TGCGCCAGCACCAAACACCCGAACACTGAAGCTTTCTTT
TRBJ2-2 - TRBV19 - CASSIAGGTGELFF TGTGCCAGTAGTATAGCAGGCGGGACCGGGGAGCTGTTTTTT
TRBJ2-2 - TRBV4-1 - CASSQDRGYPGELFF TGCGCCAGCAGCCAAGATAGGGGATATCCCGGGGAGCTGTTTTTT
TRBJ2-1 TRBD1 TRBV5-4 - CASSLDPGGNEQFF TGTGCCAGCAGCTTGGACCCAGGGGGCAATGAGCAGTTCTTC
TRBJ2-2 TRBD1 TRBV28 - CASRYPGQGSGELFF TGTGCCAGCAGGTACCCGGGACAGGGTAGCGGGGAGCTGTTTTTT
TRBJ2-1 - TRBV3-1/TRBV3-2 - CASSRNRGYNEQFF TGTGCCAGCAGCAGAAACCGGGGGTACAATGAGCAGTTCTTC
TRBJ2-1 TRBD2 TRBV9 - CASSVAFERGSYNEQFF TGTGCCAGCAGCGTAGCTTTTGAGCGGGGCTCCTACAATGAGCAGTTCTTC
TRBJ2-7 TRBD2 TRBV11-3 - CASSLGLAGGFSYEQYF TGTGCCAGCAGCTTAGGACTAGCGGGAGGATTCTCCTACGAGCAGTACTTC
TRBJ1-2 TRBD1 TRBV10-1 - CASSESSETGGFYGYTF TGCGCCAGCAGTGAGTCGAGCGAGACAGGGGGCTTTTATGGCTACACCTTC
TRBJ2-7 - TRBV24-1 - CATHVQGLNHEQYF TGTGCCACCCACGTTCAGGGGCTTAACCACGAGCAGTACTTC
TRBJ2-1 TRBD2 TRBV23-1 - CASSRDGLAGYNEQFF TGCGCCAGCAGTCGGGATGGACTAGCGGGCTACAATGAGCAGTTCTTC
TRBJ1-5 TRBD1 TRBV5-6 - CASSDGDRAGQPQHF TGTGCCAGCAGCGATGGGGACAGGGCCGGTCAGCCCCAGCATTTT
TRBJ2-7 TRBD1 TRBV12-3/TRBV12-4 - CASSRGQVNEQYF TGTGCCAGCAGTCGGGGACAGGTCAACGAGCAGTACTTC
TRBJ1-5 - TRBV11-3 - CASSHIAGKINQPQHF TGTGCCAGCAGCCACATTGCAGGGAAGATCAATCAGCCCCAGCATTTT
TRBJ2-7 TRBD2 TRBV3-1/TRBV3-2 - CASSHFRTSGSSGEQYF TGTGCCAGCAGCCATTTCAGGACTAGCGGGAGTTCGGGGGAGCAGTACTTC
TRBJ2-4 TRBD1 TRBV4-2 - CASSPQGAKNIQYF TGTGCCAGCAGCCCACAGGGGGCCAAAAACATTCAGTACTTC
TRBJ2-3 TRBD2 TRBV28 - CASRLGLAGEVTQYF TGTGCCAGCAGGTTAGGACTAGCGGGAGAGGTTACGCAGTATTTT
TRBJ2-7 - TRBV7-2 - CASSLDQQVYYEQYF TGTGCCAGCAGCTTAGATCAGCAGGTGTATTACGAGCAGTACTTC
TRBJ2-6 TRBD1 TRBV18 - CASSPEDRAGANVLTF TGTGCCAGCTCACCAGAAGACAGGGCCGGGGCCAACGTCCTGACTTTC
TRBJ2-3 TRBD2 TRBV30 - CAWSVGTSGSADTQYF TGTGCCTGGAGTGTTGGGACTAGCGGGAGTGCAGATACGCAGTATTTT
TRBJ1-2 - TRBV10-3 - CAISEGVGGYGYTF TGTGCCATCAGTGAGGGGGTAGGGGGATATGGCTACACCTTC